The rows below give T cell receptor beta chains drawn from one sample of a study of technical replicates of blood from several donors. Profiling relied on immunoSEQ multiplex PCR, and the TCRdb table lists in-frame clones only, not all of them. The sample yields tens of thousands of clones, approximately 94% seen once. Material: T cells isolated from PBMCs. The receptors here all came from a human donor in good health. Each CDR3 is given with its conserved first and last residue. A D gene is named only where the DNA matches it firmly. Clone size appears in some rows only: once, few, many, or a class for an expanded clone.

J | size | V | D | CDR3 | DNA
TRBJ1-2 | . | TRBV6-1 | . | CASSEAAGYGYTF | TGTGCCAGCAGTGAAGCCGCCGGCTATGGCTACACCTTC
TRBJ1-1 | few | TRBV5-1 | . | CASSLGRRQMNTEAFF | TGCGCCAGCAGCTTGGGCCGAAGACAGATGAACACTGAAGCTTTCTTT
TRBJ2-1 | . | TRBV12-5 | . | CASGLWQGKLGQSSYNEQFF | TGTGCTAGTGGTTTGTGGCAGGGGAAGCTGGGCCAAAGCTCCTACAATGAGCAGTTCTTC
TRBJ2-7 | . | TRBV2 | . | CASSEEQPIEQYF | TGTGCCAGCAGTGAAGAACAGCCGATTGAGCAGTACTTC
TRBJ2-1 | . | TRBV29-1 | TRBD2 | CSVVGLAGVGYEQFF | TGCAGCGTTGTCGGGCTAGCGGGAGTAGGTTATGAGCAGTTCTTC
TRBJ1-6 | . | TRBV27 | . | CASSTPGGSYNSPLHF | TGTGCCAGCTCTACCCCGGGGGGCTCCTATAATTCACCCCTCCACTTT
TRBJ2-3 | once | TRBV12-5 | . | CASGPGLSVGNRDTQYF | TGTGCTAGTGGCCCGGGTCTAAGTGTTGGCAATAGAGATACGCAGTATTTT
TRBJ2-1 | . | TRBV13 | TRBD2 | CASSHGRNPGLAEINEQFF | TGTGCCAGCAGCCACGGGAGGAACCCAGGACTAGCGGAGATCAATGAGCAGTTCTTC
TRBJ2-2 | medium-sized | TRBV2 | . | CASQNTGELFF | TGTGCCAGTCAAAACACCGGGGAGCTGTTTTTT
TRBJ1-6 | once | TRBV10-2 | TRBD1 | CASRGSQGSSPLHF | TGCGCCAGCAGAGGGTCACAGGGGAGTTCACCCCTCCACTTT
TRBJ1-5 | few | TRBV7-9 | TRBD1 | CASSLDTGVQHQPQHF | TGTGCCAGCAGCTTAGACACAGGGGTCCAACATCAGCCCCAGCATTTT
TRBJ1-5 | . | TRBV28 | TRBD1 | CASSFWLISGTGTGIPGSNQPQHF | TGTGCCAGCAGTTTTTGGTTGATAAGTGGTACCGGGACAGGGATTCCCGGGAGCAATCAGCCCCAGCATTTT
TRBJ2-3 | . | TRBV4-1 | . | CASSLIADSSTDTQYF | TGCGCCAGCAGCCTTATAGCGGATTCTAGCACAGATACGCAGTATTTT
TRBJ1-4 | once | TRBV5-1 | TRBD1 | CASSETGISGEKLFF | TGCGCCAGCAGCGAGACAGGGATTTCAGGCGAAAAACTGTTTTTT
TRBJ1-2 | . | TRBV25-1 | TRBD1 | CASSEGGGYGYTF | TGTGCCAGTTCGGAAGGGGGCGGCTATGGCTACACCTTC